One T cell receptor beta chain is described in this entry. Antigen unknown. These data are taken from a study of T cell responses to AZD1222 COVID-19 vaccine. Study-level points and caveats: Only a handful of AZD1222 recipients tested seropositive at baseline. White British people made up most donors, females outnumbered males, and clonal diversity was possibly underestimated.

Measured with immunoSEQ multiplex PCR; TCRdb has only the in-frame clones, and not every one. The table has 100,000 to 150,000 clones, more than 75% seen once. Germline V gene lookup returns CDR1 WNHNN and CDR2 SYGVQD (reference sequence). This CDR3 contains 15 residues. V lost 2 bases to trimming and J lost 7 bases; unmatched junction nucleotides: 7. The sample here was peripheral blood, taken on day 0 of AZD1222 vaccination. The clonotype was recovered from an adult in good health. V gene TRBV10-1 combines with J gene TRBJ2-5; the match to TRBD1 covers 10 bases. This CDR3 reads CASSEAGTGDGTQYF. For the CDR3, the DNA is TGCGCCAGCAGTGAGGCTGGGACAGGGGACGGGACCCAGTACTTC.